This T cell receptor beta chain was retrieved from a study of control samples from healthy donors and cancer patients. The repertoire was sequenced with immunoSEQ multiplex PCR; TCRdb's copy has only in-frame clones and lacks some. The sample carries more than 95,000 clones, around 92% recorded once. V shed 6 bases, J shed 4 bases, and the junction held 5 bases outside the gene matches. The CDR3 spans 13 residues. Germline V CDR1 and CDR2: LNHDA, SQIVND (reference sequence). Material: PBMCs. This TCR was sampled from an older man with head and neck cancer. The chain combines TRBV19 with TRBJ1-2; 7 bases match TRBD1. The CDR3, as DNA: TGTGCCAGTAGAACACAGGGGCTCTATGGCTACACCTTC. Translating it yields CASRTQGLYGYTF.